This TCR beta chain is from a study of blood T cell repertoires in COVID-19. In the study overall: The study drew acute and convalescent COVID-19 samples from the United States, Italy and Spain. Sample material is recorded as cDNA or gDNA derived from T cells, B-cell-depleted T cells, or PBMCs.

TCRdb's copy holds only in-frame clones and misses some; the assay was immunoSEQ multiplex PCR. The sample lists about 160,000 clones; around 74% were seen once. Between the trimmed V and J ends, which lost 2 bases and 3 bases, there was a span of 13 bases. The CDR3 has 15 amino acids. CDR1 and CDR2 from the germline V gene are ENHRY and SYGVKD. The clonotype originates from a man aged 65 to 79 with acute or convalescent COVID-19. The sample comprised peripheral blood. This chain uses TRBV10-3 with TRBJ1-2; tentatively, D is TRBD1 (6 bases). The CDR3 DNA sequence: TGTGCCATCAGTGAGAATCACCCAGGGGACTATGGCTACACCTTC. Protein product: CAISENHPGDYGYTF.